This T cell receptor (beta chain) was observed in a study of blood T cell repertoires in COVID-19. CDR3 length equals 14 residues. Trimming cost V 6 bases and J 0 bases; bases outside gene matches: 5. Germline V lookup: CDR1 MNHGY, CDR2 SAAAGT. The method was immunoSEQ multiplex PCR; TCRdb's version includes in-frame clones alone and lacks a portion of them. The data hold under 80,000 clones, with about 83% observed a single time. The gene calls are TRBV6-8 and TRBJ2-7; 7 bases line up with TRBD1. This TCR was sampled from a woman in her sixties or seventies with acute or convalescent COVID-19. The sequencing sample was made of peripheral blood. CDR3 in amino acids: CASSQGQRSYEQYF. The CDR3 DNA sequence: TGTGCCAGCAGCCAGGGACAGCGCTCCTACGAGCAGTACTTC.